Each of the 28 T cell receptor beta chains below was sequenced from the same sample in a study of cytomegalovirus exposure and HLA in healthy donors. This PCR relied on a set of 60 Vbeta primers and 13 Jbeta primers. Profiled with immunoSEQ multiplex PCR; TCRdb holds only in-frame clones, not every one. The table lists fewer than 95,000 clones, with about 5% in the top ten. Specimen: PBMCs. The receptors come from a woman aged 40 to 49 in good health and CMV-seropositive.

Here the CDR3 reads CASGLVLPELGTDTQYF. The CDR3, as DNA: TGTGCTAGTGGTTTGGTACTACCCGAACTTGGAACAGATACGCAGTATTTT. The genes are TRBV12-5 and TRBJ2-3; D uncertain. This CDR3 comprises 17 residues. V was cut by 0 bases and J by 3 bases, with 16 bases left in between. CDR1 is LGHNT, CDR2 FRNRAP, per germline.

V is TRBV7-8 and J is TRBJ2-3; D may be TRBD2 (5 bases). V shed 4 bases and J shed 0 bases, with 11 bases lying between them. Germline lookup yields CDR1 SGHVS and CDR2 FQNEAQ. The CDR3 has 15 amino acids. CDR3 loop: CASSSWTGSTDTQYF. Written as DNA, the CDR3 is TGTGCCAGCAGCTCGTGGACTGGTAGCACAGATACGCAGTATTTT.

V is TRBV5-1 and J is TRBJ2-2; TRBD1 aligns across 7 bases. The trim removed 7 bases at V and 8 bases at J, leaving 17 bases unmatched. Germline V gene data show CDR1 as SGHRS and CDR2 as YFSETQ. The CDR3 consists of 16 residues. As DNA, the CDR3 is TGCGCCAGCCTTCACAGGGGCCCCCCGGGTTTGGGGGAGCTGTTTTTT. This encodes CASLHRGPPGLGELFF. Variable domain in full (rest from reference TRBV5-1 and TRBJ2-2): KAGVTQTPRYLIKTRGQQVTLSCSPISGHRSVSWYQQTPGQGLQFLFEYFSETQRNKGNFPGRFSGRQFSNSRSEMNVSTLELGDSALYLCASLHRGPPGLGELFFGEGSRLTVL.

The rearrangement joins TRBV7-6 to TRBJ2-2; 7 nucleotides line up with TRBD2. The CDR3 length is 17 residues. Germline CDR1 is SGHVS and CDR2 is FNYEAQ. J lost 1 base, V lost 2 bases, and 7 bases had no gene match. As DNA, the CDR3 is TGTGCCAGCAGCTTACGGGGGGAGACACTGAACACCGGGGAGCTGTTTTTT. Residues: CASSLRGETLNTGELFF.

This chain links TRBV10-3 with TRBJ1-6; TRBD1 aligns across 9 bases. Germline-derived CDR1 and CDR2 are ENHRY and SYGVKD. V dropped 5 bases and J dropped 5; count of bases not matched to a gene: 1. The CDR3 has 14 residues. Here the CDR3 reads CAISWDRDNSPLHF. The DNA for the CDR3 is TGTGCCATCAGTTGGGACAGGGATAATTCACCCCTCCACTTT.

CDR3 in amino acids: CASSTQDREGYEQYF. Here the CDR3 DNA reads TGTGCCAGTAGTACCCAGGACAGGGAGGGCTACGAGCAGTACTTC. The V and J genes are TRBV19 and TRBJ2-7, with D possibly matching TRBD1 (8 bases). CDR1 LNHDA and CDR2 SQIVND come from the germline V gene (reference sequence). The CDR3 is 15 amino acids. The V end lost 4 bases, the J end lost 3 bases, and 16 bases lay between the germline ends.

This rearrangement joins TRBV7-6 to TRBJ1-3; a possible D gene is TRBD1 (6 bases). CDR3 length: 14 residues. In germline, CDR1 is SGHVS, CDR2 FNYEAQ. The germline V and J ends were trimmed by 5 bases and 13 bases, with 21 bases remaining between them. The CDR3 coding sequence is TGTGCCAGCAGCACTACACCGTTAGGGGGTGATATATATTTT. As protein: CASSTTPLGGDIYF.

The CDR3 loop reads CATSRDMRETQYF. CDR3 nucleotides: TGTGCCACCAGCAGAGATATGAGGGAGACCCAGTACTTC. The chain has TRBV15 and TRBJ2-5; D remains ambiguous. Germline loops: CDR1 LNHNV, CDR2 YYDKDF (reference sequence). The CDR3 consists of 13 residues. Trimming left V 0 bases short and J 5 bases short, with 7 bases between.

The genes are TRBV7-9 and TRBJ2-7, with D possibly TRBD2 on 6 matching bases. Trimming stripped 1 base from V and 3 bases from J, with 10 bases between. CDR1 and CDR2 (germline): SEHNR, FQNEAQ (reference sequence). The CDR3 runs to 14 residues. CDR3 in DNA: TGTGCCAGCAGCTTAGTAGGGGAGGTCTACGAGCAGTACTTC. Encoded protein: CASSLVGEVYEQYF.

The rearrangement joins TRBV6-4 to TRBJ1-1, with 11 bases fitting TRBD1. The CDR3 extends over 14 amino acids. Germline V gene sequence: CDR1 MRHNA, CDR2 SNTAGT. The junction had 5 bases not matched to a gene; V was cut back by 5 bases and J by 6 bases. The CDR3 loop is CASSQGGQGAEAFF. CDR3 bases: TGTGCCAGCAGTCAGGGGGGACAGGGGGCTGAAGCTTTCTTT.

This chain links TRBV14 with TRBJ1-6, with 11 bases aligning to TRBD1. After removal of 2 bases from V and 7 bases from J, the junction contained 4 bases not matched to a gene. CDR1 is SGHDN, CDR2 FVKESK, per germline. The CDR3 covers 16 residues. The CDR3 nucleotides are TGTGCCAGCAGCCAACAAGGACAGGGGGCCAATTCACCCCTCCACTTT. Residues: CASSQQGQGANSPLHF.

Remarks on this clone: Other DNA sequences of this sample code for an identical CDR3. The rearrangement links TRBV28 to TRBJ1-5; the D gene is possibly TRBD1 (5 bases). V was clipped by 2 bases and J by 2 bases, with 7 bases between them. The CDR3 contains 14 residues. CDR1 and CDR2 (germline): MDHEN, SYDVKM. The CDR3 loop reads CASSLSRGNQPQHF. CDR3 DNA sequence: TGTGCCAGCAGTTTAAGCAGGGGCAATCAGCCCCAGCATTTT.

The V call is TRBV11-2, the J call TRBJ1-5; D is perhaps TRBD1 (5 bases). The CDR3 spans 15 residues. The germline CDR1 and CDR2 sequences are SGHAT and FQNNGV. Between the trimmed V and J ends, which lost 3 bases and 5 bases, there was a span of 14 bases. DNA for the CDR3: TGTGCCAGCAGCTTTTCGGGGGTCGGAGATCAGCCCCAGCATTTT. Its translation is CASSFSGVGDQPQHF.

The rearrangement links TRBV7-2 to TRBJ2-1; the match to TRBD2 covers 7 bases. V shed 1 base, J shed 3 bases, and the junction held 6 bases outside the gene matches. Germline V gene data show CDR1 as SGHTA and CDR2 as FQGNSA. The CDR3 loop spans 16 amino acids. This CDR3 reads CASSLVGASGYNEQFF. The CDR3 nucleotides read TGTGCCAGCAGCTTAGTTGGGGCTAGCGGCTACAATGAGCAGTTCTTC.

The rearrangement uses TRBV18 and TRBJ2-1; 7 bases line up with TRBD1. The J segment lost 7 bases and the V segment lost 6 bases, leaving 15 bases of the junction unmatched. The CDR3 has 16 residues. Germline-derived CDR1 and CDR2 are KGHSH and LQKENI. CDR3 sequence: CASSQIGGASINEQFF. Written as DNA, the CDR3 is TGTGCCAGCTCCCAGATAGGGGGCGCAAGCATTAATGAGCAGTTCTTC.

The chain uses TRBV19 and TRBJ2-2; unclear D gene. The germline CDR1 and CDR2 sequences are LNHDA and SQIVND (reference sequence). The CDR3 is 14 amino acids. The germline V and J ends were trimmed by 8 bases and 0 bases, with 10 bases remaining between them. The CDR3 DNA reads as TGTGCCAGTTCAGACATTTCGAACACCGGGGAGCTGTTTTTT. Translated: CASSDISNTGELFF.

The chain couples TRBV19 to TRBJ1-2; 11 nucleotides align to TRBD1. The V segment lost 8 bases and the J segment 4 bases; nucleotides outside the gene matches: 12. Germline V gene data show CDR1 as LNHDA and CDR2 as SQIVND (reference sequence). The CDR3 totals 16 residues. In DNA, the CDR3 is TGTGCCAGTGGAGGGGACAGGGGGAACGGAGGCTATGGCTACACCTTC. Translation: CASGGDRGNGGYGYTF.

The V and J genes are TRBV5-1 and TRBJ1-1; TRBD1 might be the D (5 bases). Trimming stripped 2 bases from V and 1 base from J, with 9 bases between. The germline V gene encodes CDR1 SGHRS and CDR2 YFSETQ. CDR3 size: 14 residues. The CDR3 spells CASSFAGRNTEAFF. The CDR3, as DNA: TGCGCCAGCAGCTTCGCAGGGCGGAACACTGAAGCTTTCTTT.

V and J are TRBV7-2 and TRBJ1-4; D might be TRBD1 (6 bases). The CDR3 extends over 14 amino acids. From germline, CDR1 is SGHTA and CDR2 FQGNSA. V was clipped by 5 bases and J by 4 bases, with 11 bases between them. CDR3 nucleotides: TGTGCCAGCAGCCTACAGGGCTATAATGAAAAACTGTTTTTT. Its protein is CASSLQGYNEKLFF.

The CDR3 nucleotides read TGTGCCAGCAGTTGGTTACAGGAATCTGAAGCTTTCTTT. It codes for CASSWLQESEAFF. V is TRBV27 and J is TRBJ1-1; a possible D gene is TRBD1 (5 bases). The ends were cut back, 4 bases at V and 6 bases at J, with 12 bases in the middle. The CDR3 consists of 13 residues. Germline V gives CDR1 MNHEY, CDR2 SMNVEV (reference sequence).

The gene calls are TRBV7-2 and TRBJ2-5; perhaps TRBD2 as D (5 bases). The J call is doubtful: the DNA matches TRBJ2-7 better. From germline, CDR1 is SGHTA and CDR2 FQGNSA. The CDR3 is 15 amino acids. The CDR3 sequence is CASSLAINSGYEQYF. The CDR3 DNA follows: TGTGCCAGCAGCTTAGCTATTAACAGCGGCTACGAGCAGTACTTC.

The rearrangement joins TRBV7-9 to TRBJ2-3; D is unclear. The CDR3 consists of 14 residues. Germline loops: CDR1 SEHNR, CDR2 FQNEAQ (reference sequence). V lost 1 base and J 4 bases, leaving 9 bases between the germline ends. The CDR3 DNA reads TGTGCCAGCAGCTTAGGCGCTCTCCCAGATACGCAGTATTTT. The encoded protein is CASSLGALPDTQYF.

The CDR3 bases are TGTGCCAGCAGTGAGACGCGGGGGGAAGGGGATACGCAGTATTTT. Protein sequence: CASSETRGEGDTQYF. V is TRBV6-1 and J is TRBJ2-3; 8 bases line up with TRBD2. V gave up 3 bases and J gave up 6 bases; unmatched junction bases: 8. This CDR3 has 15 amino acids. Germline values: CDR1 MNHNS, CDR2 SASEGT.

The chain recombines TRBV27 with TRBJ2-1; TRBD2 agrees at 15 bases. Per the germline V gene, CDR1 is MNHEY and CDR2 is SMNVEV (reference sequence). Trimming at V came to 8 bases and at J to 0 bases, leaving 11 bases not matched to a gene. This CDR3 has 19 residues. CDR3 nucleotide sequence: TGTGCCAGCCGGACGGGACTAGCGGGGGGCCATCTCTCCTACAATGAGCAGTTCTTC. Residues: CASRTGLAGGHLSYNEQFF.

J is TRBJ2-5 and V is TRBV6-5, with 8 bases matching TRBD2. V was clipped by 5 bases and J by 7 bases; unmatched bases: 6. CDR1 and CDR2 from the germline V gene are MNHEY and SVGAGI. The CDR3 extends over 13 amino acids. The CDR3 loop reads CASSGIAGWTQYF. DNA for the CDR3: TGTGCCAGCAGTGGAATAGCGGGGTGGACCCAGTACTTC.

The rearrangement uses TRBV28 and TRBJ2-7; 13 nucleotides agree with TRBD2. Unmatched junction bases numbered 3, after V lost 5 bases and J lost 5 bases. Per germline, CDR1 MDHEN and CDR2 SYDVKM. The length of the CDR3 is 14 residues. Here the CDR3 DNA reads TGTGCCAGCAGTAGGACTAGCGGGAGACACGAGCAGTACTTC. Amino acid sequence: CASSRTSGRHEQYF.

CDR3 sequence: CASSQYPNTGELFF. The CDR3 region has the DNA TGTGCCAGCAGCCAGTATCCTAACACCGGGGAGCTGTTTTTT. The gene calls are TRBV14 and TRBJ2-2, with D hard to call. Trimming left V 3 bases short and J 2 bases short, with 7 bases between. Germline CDR1 and CDR2: SGHDN and FVKESK. CDR3 length: 14 residues.

The genes are TRBV7-9 and TRBJ2-1, with 8 bases identical to TRBD1. Germline trimming cut 1 base from V and 4 bases from J; bases unmatched to any gene: 3. This CDR3 has 15 residues. Germline values: CDR1 SEHNR, CDR2 FQNEAQ (reference sequence). The CDR3 DNA is TGTGCCAGCAGCTTAGGACAGGGGACATACAATGAGCAGTTCTTC. This encodes CASSLGQGTYNEQFF.